This is a list of T cell receptor beta chains from one sample in a study of CD8+ T cells in alopecia areata. TCRdb's copy holds only in-frame clones and misses some; the assay was immunoSEQ multiplex PCR. The data contain over 150,000 clones, less than 70% of them singletons. Sequencing used CD4+ T cells sorted from blood, obtained at week 24, from a patient treated with tofacitinib. These receptors were taken from a human donor with alopecia areata. Both conserved end residues are part of each CDR3. D genes are given only for firm matches. The size entry is marked missing in some rows and otherwise reads once, few, many or a size class.

clone_size | d_call | cdr3_length | j_call | v_call | cdr3_nt | cdr3_aa
few | NA | 14 | TRBJ1-5 | TRBV2 | TGTGCCAGCAGTAAGGACAGTCCAAATCAGCCCCAGCATTTT | CASSKDSPNQPQHF
NA | TRBD2 | 14 | TRBJ2-5 | TRBV5-1 | TGCGCCAGCAGCCCAGGACTAGGAGAAGAGACCCAGTACTTC | CASSPGLGEETQYF
NA | NA | 14 | TRBJ2-7 | TRBV30 | TGTGCCTGGAGTGCGGGGGGCGCATCCTACGAGCAGTACTTC | CAWSAGGASYEQYF
NA | NA | 15 | TRBJ2-5 | TRBV4-1 | TGCGCCAGCAGCCAAGATCTGACGGTCCGGGGGACCCAGTACTTC | CASSQDLTVRGTQYF
few | NA | 15 | TRBJ1-5 | TRBV7-9 | TGTGCCAGCAGCTTAGTCCGCCTACCGAATCAGCCCCAGCATTTT | CASSLVRLPNQPQHF
NA | TRBD2 | 11 | TRBJ2-7 | TRBV30 | TGTGCCTGCCGGGGGGGCTACGAGCAGTACTTC | CACRGGYEQYF
NA | TRBD1 | 14 | TRBJ2-5 | TRBV5-1 | TGCGCCAGCAGCACCGGACAGGTTTGGGAGACCCAGTACTTC | CASSTGQVWETQYF
NA | NA | 15 | TRBJ2-3 | TRBV7-2 | TGTGCCAGCAGCTTAGTGGGCGGAAGCACAGATACGCAGTATTTT | CASSLVGGSTDTQYF
NA | NA | 13 | TRBJ2-1 | TRBV30 | TGTGCCTGGAGTGTTTCCAGGCCCAATGAGCAGTTCTTC | CAWSVSRPNEQFF
NA | NA | 12 | TRBJ2-2 | TRBV5-1 | TGCGCCAGCAGCTTGGCGGGCGGGGAGCTGTTTTTT | CASSLAGGELFF
few | TRBD2 | 14 | TRBJ2-3 | TRBV18 | TGTGCCAGCGCAAGCGGGGCTAGCACAGATACGCAGTATTTT | CASASGASTDTQYF
NA | NA | 12 | TRBJ2-3 | TRBV29-1 | TGCAGCGTGGGACCCAGGGGTGATACGCAGTATTTT | CSVGPRGDTQYF
NA | NA | 13 | TRBJ1-1 | TRBV29-1 | TGCAGCGTCTCCAGACGGTTGAACACTGAAGCTTTCTTT | CSVSRRLNTEAFF
NA | NA | 12 | TRBJ2-4 | TRBV6-1 | TGTGCCACCGAGAGGGCCAAAAACATTCAGTACTTC | CATERAKNIQYF